The clone carrying this TCR beta chain occurred many times. Its antigen is currently unknown. Time point indicated: blood at routine non-recurrence follow-up after resection. Whole RNA, isolated from tumor, nontumor lung or frozen PBMC, was sequenced without prior sorting. The data derive from a study of spatial heterogeneity in lung cancer. Overall study: Any follow-up PBMC samples that were available went on to be sequenced, and the median time to follow-up was about two years after resection. Detection consistently yielded more beta chains than alpha chains. Study results and caveats: Expanded tumor TCRs that were ubiquitous appeared in blood more at resection than follow-up.

Single TCR cDNA molecules each had their own unique molecular identifier. TCRdb recomputed calls from the 5' RACE reads with MiXCR, one row per CDR3 protein. This table has about 120,000 distinct CDR3 sequences, over 9% appearing once. Here the sequenced sample was PBMCs, taken at follow-up. This sequence originates from a male donor with early-stage non-small cell lung cancer.

CDR3 nucleotide sequence: TGCGCCAGCAGCTTGGGTACCCTAGATGAAGCTTTCTTT. The encoded protein is CASSLGTLDEAFF. The chain employs TRBV5-1 and TRBJ1-1; no clear D. The length of the CDR3 is 13 residues. V was cut by 0 bases and J by 7 bases, with 10 bases left in between. Germline V gene lookup returns CDR1 SGHRS and CDR2 YFSETQ. Looking up the rest from reference TRBV5-1 and TRBJ1-1 gives the full variable domain: KAGVTQTPRYLIKTRGQQVTLSCSPISGHRSVSWYQQTPGQGLQFLFEYFSETQRNKGNFPGRFSGRQFSNSRSEMNVSTLELGDSALYLCASSLGTLDEAFFGQGTRLTVV.